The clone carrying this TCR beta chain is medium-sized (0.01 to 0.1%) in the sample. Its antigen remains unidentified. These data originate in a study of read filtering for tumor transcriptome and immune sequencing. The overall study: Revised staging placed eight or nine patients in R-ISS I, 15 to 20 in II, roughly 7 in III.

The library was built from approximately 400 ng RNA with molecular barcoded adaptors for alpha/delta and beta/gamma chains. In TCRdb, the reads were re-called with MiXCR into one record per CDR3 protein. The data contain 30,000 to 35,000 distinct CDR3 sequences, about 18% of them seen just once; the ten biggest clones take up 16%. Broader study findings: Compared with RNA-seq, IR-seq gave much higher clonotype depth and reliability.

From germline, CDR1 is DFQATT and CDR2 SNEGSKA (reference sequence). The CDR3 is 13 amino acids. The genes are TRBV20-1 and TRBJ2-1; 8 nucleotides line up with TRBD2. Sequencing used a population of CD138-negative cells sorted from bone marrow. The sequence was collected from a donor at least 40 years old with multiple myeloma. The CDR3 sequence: CSISGRGDNEQFF. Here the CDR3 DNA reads TGCAGCATTTCAGGGCGGGGGGACAATGAGCAGTTCTTC.